This TCR beta chain originates from a study of regulatory T cells in long-lasting Graves disease. General study findings and limits: Persistent patients shared more public clonotypes (2,741) than newly diagnosed patients (around 1,000).

The CDR3 extends over 14 amino acids. The V gene's germline CDR1 is MNHEY and CDR2 SVGAGI. V lost 2 bases and J lost 5, with 13 bases in between. In regard to this clonotype: Its antigen is not known.

To make TCR beta libraries, researchers used iRepertoire HTBI primers and Arm-PCR of CDR3 regions. As handled by the study authors: Identification of gene segments yielded more than 60 TRBV and more than eleven TRBJ across samples. TCRdb recomputed calls from the multiplex PCR reads with MiXCR, one row per CDR3 protein. These V and J calls originate from TCRdb's pipeline instead of the authors' own analysis. This table holds around 500,000 distinct CDR3 sequences, 20% to 25% found once. Time point reported: persistent/refractory GD, antithyroid drugs over 5 years with positive TRAb. Extracted PBMC RNA gave rise to the TCR library. Investigators report Graves' disease was diagnosed under American Thyroid Association guidelines. The peripheral blood volume drawn was around 9.6 milliliters, and it was collected into EDTA tubes.

The rearrangement uses TRBV6-5 and TRBJ2-7, with D perhaps given as TRBD1 or TRBD2 (6 bases each). The receptor comes from a female donor with Graves disease. The sample in question was peripheral blood mononuclear cells (PBMCs), obtained when the disease was refractory, from a patient treated with antithyroid drugs. CDR3 amino acids: CASSYRGQVDEQYF. CDR3 nucleotide sequence: TGTGCCAGCAGTTACCGGGGGCAGGTAGACGAGCAGTACTTC.